This T cell receptor beta chain was sequenced in a study of beta chain features in type 1 diabetes. Overall study context: Cell yields, gender and age were similar in healthy donors and patients. Regarding the study as a whole: Shortening of TCRB CDR3s, moderate but significant, appeared in all four CD4+ subsets of Type 1 diabetes patients. The question of HLA type influencing TCRB rearrangement was one that remained unresolved here. Patients and controls would be equally affected if PCR favored shorter templates.

With respect to this clone: Its antigen remains unidentified.

Since all of the isolated RNA was reverse transcribed, expressed TCRB transcripts were what got sequenced. The assay was immunoSEQ multiplex PCR, and TCRdb's table has in-frame clones only and misses some. The sample has 600,000 or so clones; 11% to 15% are singletons. The V segment lost 4 bases and the J segment 4 bases; nucleotides outside the gene matches: 5. Germline V gene data show CDR1 as SQVTM and CDR2 as ANQGSEA. The length of the CDR3 is 14 residues. Sequenced: naive CD4+ T cells from blood. This TCR derives from a man younger than 35 with type 1 diabetes. V is TRBV29-1 and J is TRBJ2-1; 9 bases fit TRBD2. Here the CDR3 reads CSVGRRGGYNEQFF. The CDR3 coding sequence is TGCAGCGTTGGGCGGCGGGGGGGATACAATGAGCAGTTCTTC.